A selection of T cell receptor beta chains follows, all from one sample in a study of prognosis after radiotherapy for stage I lung cancer. In TCRdb, the multiplex PCR reads were re-called with MiXCR into one record per CDR3 protein. This repertoire shows about 31,000 distinct CDR3 sequences, 42% found once; its top ten account for approximately 15%. The source material was PBMCs, sampled before or after stereotactic body radiation therapy (not recorded which). The receptors originated from a donor over 45 with non-small cell lung cancer. Both conserved end residues are part of each CDR3. A D gene is named only where the DNA matches it firmly. Size tells how often a clone was seen (once, few, many) or the class of an expanded clone, and some rows leave it out.

V	size	D	J	CDR3	DNA
TRBV11-3	.	.	TRBJ1-2	CASSLGGQPYGYTF	TGTGCCAGCAGCTTAGGTGGACAGCCCTATGGCTACACCTTC
TRBV28	many	.	TRBJ2-5	CASSIGGYQETQYF	TGTGCCAGCAGTATTGGGGGGTACCAAGAGACCCAGTACTTC
TRBV24-1	.	.	TRBJ2-2	CPTKQGNTWELFF	TGTCCCACCAAGCAGGGCAACACCTGGGAGCTGTTTTTT
TRBV11-2	.	.	TRBJ1-2	CASSSTTGTVYGYTF	TGTGCCAGCAGCTCCACTACCGGGACGGTCTATGGCTACACCTTC
TRBV14	many	.	TRBJ1-5	CASSQSGANQPQHF	TGTGCCAGCAGCCAATCTGGGGCTAATCAGCCCCAGCATTTT
TRBV6-1	medium-sized	TRBD1	TRBJ1-2	CASSPRDRGNYGYTF	TGTGCCAGCAGCCCAAGGGACAGGGGAAACTATGGCTACACCTTC
TRBV7-9	many	.	TRBJ2-2	CASRPGTWGTNTGELFF	TGTGCCAGCAGGCCCGGGACTTGGGGGACGAACACCGGGGAGCTGTTTTTT
TRBV27	.	.	TRBJ2-2	CASTPDGANTGELFF	TGTGCCAGCACCCCAGACGGAGCGAACACCGGGGAGCTGTTTTTT
TRBV4-1	.	.	TRBJ2-3	CASSQDSMTGPTTQYF	TGCGCCAGCAGCCAAGATTCGATGACCGGGCCCACCACTCAGTATTTT
TRBV11-2	many	TRBD1	TRBJ1-2	CASSPRTGGYTF	TGTGCCAGCAGCCCGCGGACAGGGGGCTACACCTTC
TRBV19	many	TRBD1	TRBJ2-7	CASSDLMGQVGEQYF	TGTGCCAGTAGTGACCTCATGGGACAGGTAGGCGAGCAGTACTTC
TRBV4-1	many	TRBD2	TRBJ2-3	CASSQEGLAGALPTQYF	TGCGCCAGCAGCCAAGAGGGTCTAGCGGGGGCCTTACCTACGCAGTATTTT
TRBV6-1	.	.	TRBJ1-6	CASSVNRVRNFSPLRF	TGTGCCAGCAGTGTCAACAGGGTAAGGAATTTTTCACCCCTCCGCTTT
TRBV4-2	many	.	TRBJ2-7	CASSPNVRAYEQYF	TGTGCCAGCAGCCCAAATGTCAGAGCCTACGAGCAGTACTTC
TRBV20-1	many	TRBD1	TRBJ1-4	CSASDRDNEKLFF	TGCAGTGCTTCGGACAGGGATAATGAAAAACTGTTTTTT